The 20 T cell receptor beta chains below were found in one sample sequenced in a study of cytomegalovirus exposure and HLA in healthy donors. It was with 60 Vbeta and 13 Jbeta primers that the PCR ran. The data were produced by immunoSEQ multiplex PCR, yet TCRdb's version contains in-frame clones alone and is incomplete. The sample shows 65,000 to 95,000 clones, and 6.5% to 9.5% sits with its ten largest clones. Sequencing used PBMCs. These receptors were collected from a female donor in good health and CMV-seropositive.

The J gene is TRBJ2-5, the V gene TRBV4-1; D gene uncertain. CDR1 is MGHRA and CDR2 is YSYEKL in the germline V gene. CDR3 length: 14 amino acids. Deletions cut 1 base from V and 0 bases from J, with 6 bases between. The CDR3, as DNA: TGCGCCAGCAGCCAAGCCCCTAACCAAGAGACCCAGTACTTC. Translating it yields CASSQAPNQETQYF.

On this clone: Other DNA sequences within the sample encode an identical CDR3. V gene TRBV7-8 combines with J gene TRBJ2-3; a weak D match, TRBD1 (5 bases). Germline CDR1 SGHVS, CDR2 FQNEAQ. This CDR3 comprises 18 residues. CDR3 DNA: TGTGCACCGAGCTTCAGCGAGACAGAGCCTGAGGACACAGATACGCAGTATTTT. As protein: CAPSFSETEPEDTDTQYF.

The chain links TRBV5-4 to TRBJ2-7; 10 bases align to TRBD1. The germline V gene encodes CDR1 SGHNT and CDR2 YYREEE (reference sequence). With V trimmed by 6 bases and J by 6 bases, 9 bases remained unmatched. The CDR3 covers 14 residues. CDR3 nucleotide sequence: TGTGCCAGCACACCGGGACAGGGGTTGTTCGAGCAGTACTTC. This translates into CASTPGQGLFEQYF.

The genes are TRBV5-4 and TRBJ2-1; 14 bases align to TRBD2. Germline CDR1 is SGHNT and CDR2 is YYREEE (reference sequence). This CDR3 spans 16 amino acids. V shed 4 bases and J 9 bases; nucleotides not matched to a gene: 9. The CDR3 here is CASSPRLAGGPLEQFF. CDR3 sequence (DNA): TGTGCCAGCAGCCCACGACTAGCGGGAGGGCCGCTTGAGCAGTTCTTC.

The rearrangement uses TRBV28 and TRBJ1-4; D remains ambiguous. Germline values: CDR1 MDHEN, CDR2 SYDVKM. V was shortened by 7 bases and J by 3 bases, with 15 bases between the two germline ends. The CDR3 spans 15 residues. The CDR3 region is CASNSGGGSNEKLFF. The CDR3, as DNA: TGTGCCAGCAACTCGGGAGGAGGATCTAATGAAAAACTGTTTTTT. Drawing the rest from reference TRBV28 and TRBJ1-4, the complete variable domain is DVKVTQSSRYLVKRTGEKVFLECVQDMDHENMFWYRQDPGLGLRLIYFSYDVKMKEKGDIPEGYSVSREKKERFSLILESASTNQTSMYLCASNSGGGSNEKLFFGSGTQLSVL.

The chain carries TRBV28 and TRBJ2-7, with TRBD1 as a possible D gene (6 bases). From germline, CDR1 is MDHEN and CDR2 SYDVKM. The CDR3 consists of 14 residues. V gave up 1 base and J gave up 4 bases, with 11 bases separating them. As DNA, the CDR3 is TGTGCCAGCAGTTTATTAGCTGGGACATACGAGCAGTACTTC. Translating gives CASSLLAGTYEQYF.

This rearrangement joins TRBV7-2 to TRBJ2-7; 8 nucleotides align to TRBD1. V lost 2 bases, J lost 2 bases, and 11 bases stayed unmatched. From germline, CDR1 is SGHTA and CDR2 FQGNSA. This CDR3 is built from 17 residues. The CDR3 bases are TGTGCCAGCAGCTTAAAACCCACAGGGGGTTGGCCCTACGAGCAGTACTTC. Protein product: CASSLKPTGGWPYEQYF.

This rearrangement joins TRBV30 to TRBJ2-2; D is possibly TRBD2 (6 bases). Trimming stripped 1 base from V and 6 bases from J, with 9 bases between. The CDR3 length is 13 residues. Germline assignment: CDR1 GTSNPN and CDR2 SVGIG (reference sequence). In DNA, the CDR3 is TGTGCCTGGAGTGGAGGGAGGCCCGGGGAGCTGTTTTTT. Residues: CAWSGGRPGELFF.

The V call is TRBV28, the J call TRBJ2-1; a weak D match, TRBD2 (5 bases). Germline V gives CDR1 MDHEN, CDR2 SYDVKM. The CDR3 sequence is 12 residues long. Trimming stripped 8 bases from V and 9 bases from J, with 14 bases between. The CDR3 DNA reads as TGTGCCAGCGGCCAGCCGGGGTTTGAGCAGTTCTTC. This translates into CASGQPGFEQFF.

The J gene is TRBJ1-1, the V gene TRBV10-2, with unresolved D. Germline loops: CDR1 WSHSY, CDR2 SAAADI. Deletions cut 8 bases from V and 1 base from J, with 11 bases between. CDR3 length equals 13 residues. CDR3 in DNA: TGCGCCAGCCGAAATCGGGAGAACACTGAAGCTTTCTTT. Translating gives CASRNRENTEAFF.

The chain couples TRBV19 to TRBJ1-1; no firm D call. V shed 7 bases and J shed 1 base, with 13 bases lying between them. CDR1 and CDR2 from the germline V gene are LNHDA and SQIVND (reference sequence). The CDR3 totals 14 residues. The CDR3 region has the DNA TGTGCCAGTACCCTGACCCGGAGGAACACTGAAGCTTTCTTT. Amino acids: CASTLTRRNTEAFF.

This chain connects TRBV18 to TRBJ1-1; TRBD1 aligns across 9 bases. The V and J ends lost 2 bases and 4 bases, in that order; junction bases with no gene match: 8. The CDR3 has 16 amino acids. In germline, CDR1 is KGHSH, CDR2 LQKENI. In DNA form, the CDR3 reads TGTGCCAGCTCACCAAATACACAGGGGGCGCGCACTGAAGCTTTCTTT. It codes for CASSPNTQGARTEAFF.

The chain is built from TRBV6-5 and TRBJ1-3, with a tentative D call TRBD1 (5 bases). The ends were cut back, 9 bases at V and 2 bases at J, with 14 bases in the middle. The CDR3 totals 14 residues. Germline V gene sequence: CDR1 MNHEY, CDR2 SVGAGI. The CDR3 bases are TGTGCCAGTGAGCCCAGGGCAACTGGAAACACCATATATTTT. Amino acid sequence: CASEPRATGNTIYF.

This sequence joins TRBV18 and TRBJ2-1, with a possible D match to TRBD1 (5 bases). The CDR3 covers 13 residues. Germline-derived CDR1 and CDR2 are KGHSH and LQKENI. V was trimmed by 5 bases and J by 5 bases, leaving 10 bases between them. The CDR3 DNA is TGTGCCAGCTCATCAGGGCCAGACAATGAGCAGTTCTTC. Its protein product is CASSSGPDNEQFF.

The chain joins TRBV28 to TRBJ2-6; maybe TRBD2 (5 bases). Between the trimmed V and J ends, which lost 5 bases and 1 base, there was a span of 9 bases. Germline V gene data show CDR1 as MDHEN and CDR2 as SYDVKM. The CDR3 extends over 15 amino acids. CDR3 DNA sequence: TGTGCCAGCAGTGACCGGGATTCTGGGGCCAACGTCCTGACTTTC. Residues: CASSDRDSGANVLTF.

The CDR3 DNA reads TGTGCCAGAAGCGTTTACAGGGGGCCGTCACCCCTCCACTTT. Its translation: CARSVYRGPSPLHF. The gene calls are TRBV5-3 and TRBJ1-6; 9 bases are shared with TRBD1. TRBV5-3 is placed among ORFs of uncertain function. V gave up 4 bases and J gave up 10 bases; unmatched junction bases: 6. The CDR3 is 14 amino acids.

The chain is built from TRBV2 and TRBJ2-5; 8 bases are a match to TRBD1. The J call is uncertain, as TRBJ2-7 better fits the DNA end. This CDR3 has 13 residues. CDR1 SNHLY and CDR2 FYNNEI come from the germline V gene. The CDR3 region is CASKIRQGSEQYF. CDR3 bases: TGTGCCAGCAAAATCAGACAGGGGTCCGAGCAGTACTTC.

The rearrangement joins TRBV5-4 to TRBJ2-7; D is perhaps TRBD1 (8 bases). Germline CDR1 is SGHNT and CDR2 is YYREEE (reference sequence). Trimming shortened V by 4 bases and J by 5 bases, and 16 bases separated the two germline ends. The length of the CDR3 is 14 residues. CDR3 region: CASSIEQGGNEQYF. The CDR3 bases are TGTGCCAGCAGCATCGAACAGGGGGGGAACGAGCAGTACTTC.

The V and J genes are TRBV5-1 and TRBJ2-2; the match to TRBD2 covers 12 bases. The germline gives CDR1 SGHRS, CDR2 YFSETQ. V was pared by 4 bases and J by 7 bases, with 8 bases of the junction left unmatched. This CDR3 has 16 residues. CDR3 protein: CASSPGLAGKSGELFF. The DNA of the CDR3 is TGCGCCAGCAGCCCCGGACTAGCGGGAAAGAGCGGGGAGCTGTTTTTT.

The CDR3 loop reads CASSETGGSTYEQYF. The CDR3 DNA is TGTGCCAGCAGCGAGACAGGGGGTTCCACCTACGAGCAGTACTTC. The J gene is TRBJ2-7, the V gene TRBV9; 9 bases map to TRBD1. The V gene end was trimmed by 3 bases and the J gene end by 2 bases; junction bases not matched to a gene: 6. There are 15 residues in the CDR3. Germline values: CDR1 SGDLS, CDR2 YYNGEE.